The source of this T cell receptor beta chain is a study of regulatory T cells in long-lasting Graves disease. Study results and limitations: Patients with persistent Graves' had lower TCR diversity than newly diagnosed patients.

Of note for this clonotype: Its specificity is not known.

V was pared by 0 bases and J by 1 base, with 11 bases between. The CDR3 length is 16 residues. The germline gives CDR1 MNHNY, CDR2 SVGAGI (reference sequence). As for time point: newly diagnosed GD, antithyroid drugs for less than 3 months. From RNA extracted from PBMCs, the TCR library was made. Combining iRepertoire HTBI primers with Arm-PCR of CDR3 regions, the authors built TCR beta libraries. TCRdb re-derived calls from the multiplex PCR reads in MiXCR, one entry per CDR3 protein. Of roughly 400,000 distinct CDR3 sequences in the sample, approximately 15% were seen once. This same sample was also taken into another study, of T cells in Graves' hyperthyroidism and ophthalmopathy. From that paper: Patients with uncontrolled infections, other autoimmune diseases, pregnancy or lactation were excluded.

This sample comprised peripheral blood mononuclear cells (PBMCs), obtained at new diagnosis, from a patient treated with antithyroid drugs. The receptor was derived from a woman aged 40 to 50 with Graves disease. The chain has TRBV6-6 and TRBJ2-3; the D gene is possibly TRBD2 (6 bases). The CDR3, as DNA: TGTGCCAGCAGTTACTCTGCGGGGCCCGGCACAGATACGCAGTATTTT. Protein: CASSYSAGPGTDTQYF.